The T cell receptor (beta chain) under discussion was sequenced for a study of blood T cell repertoires in COVID-19. V lost 3 bases to trimming and J lost 11 bases, with 16 bases between them. This CDR3 spans 13 amino acids. Germline loops: CDR1 LGHDT, CDR2 YNNKEL (reference sequence). Followed longitudinally, the Seattle patients had been enrolled during active infection. In the original analysis: Scientists estimated how many nucleated cells there were by amplifying reference gene primers. Libraries were prepared by immunoSEQ multiplex PCR; TCRdb keeps only in-frame clonotypes and omits some of them. V and J calls and clone size follow that table, whereas D and trimming were derived from the DNA. The sample lists tens of thousands of clones, approximately 84% occurring once.

The rearrangement links TRBV3-1 (or the pseudogene TRBV3-2) to TRBJ1-1; D remains unclear. The material sequenced was peripheral blood. The receptor was derived from an older man with COVID-19, enrolled during active disease. CDR3 in amino acids: CASSQGLLGNAFF. CDR3 bases: TGTGCCAGCAGCCAGGGGTTACTCGGGAATGCTTTCTTT.